This section outlines one T cell receptor beta chain sequence together with its context. Antigen unknown. The primer mix had 60 Vbeta and 13 Jbeta primers. Libraries were prepared by immunoSEQ multiplex PCR; TCRdb keeps only in-frame clonotypes and omits some of them. The sample records 140,000 to 150,000 clones, approximately 83% being singletons. This specimen belongs to a study of cytomegalovirus exposure and HLA in healthy donors. Study-wide findings and caveats: The sole available immune exposure information was CMV serostatus. Sequencing likely generated an artifact that appeared as a cluster of highly shared sequence variants. Reports showed the classifier diagnosing cytomegalovirus status with high specificity and sensitivity.

Germline CDR1 is LNHNV and CDR2 is YYDKDF (reference sequence). The CDR3 covers 15 residues. V was pared by 0 bases and J by 7 bases, with 12 bases between. This TCR was recovered from a woman in her forties in good health and CMV-seronegative. This chain uses TRBV15 with TRBJ1-4; D call uncertain. Sequenced sample: PBMCs. CDR3 nucleotides: TGTGCCACCAGCAGAGATAAATGGGCGGGTGAAAAACTGTTTTTT. This sequence encodes CATSRDKWAGEKLFF.